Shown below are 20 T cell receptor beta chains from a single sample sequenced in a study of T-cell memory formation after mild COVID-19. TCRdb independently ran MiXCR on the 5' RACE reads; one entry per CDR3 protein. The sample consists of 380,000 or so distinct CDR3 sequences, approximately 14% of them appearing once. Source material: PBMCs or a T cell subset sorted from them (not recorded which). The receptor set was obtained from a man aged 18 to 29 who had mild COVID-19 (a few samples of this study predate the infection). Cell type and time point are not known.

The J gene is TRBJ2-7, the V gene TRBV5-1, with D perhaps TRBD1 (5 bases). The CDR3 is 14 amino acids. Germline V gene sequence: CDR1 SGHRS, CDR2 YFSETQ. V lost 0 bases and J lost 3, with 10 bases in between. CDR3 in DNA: TGCGCCAGCAGCTTGGGGGGCAGATACTACGAGCAGTACTTC. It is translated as CASSLGGRYYEQYF.

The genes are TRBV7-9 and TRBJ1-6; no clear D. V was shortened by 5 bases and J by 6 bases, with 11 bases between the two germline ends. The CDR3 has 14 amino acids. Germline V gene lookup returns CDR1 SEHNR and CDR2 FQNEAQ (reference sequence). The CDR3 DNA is TGTGCCAGCAGCCCTGTGGGCCCTAATTCACCCCTCCACTTT. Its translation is CASSPVGPNSPLHF.

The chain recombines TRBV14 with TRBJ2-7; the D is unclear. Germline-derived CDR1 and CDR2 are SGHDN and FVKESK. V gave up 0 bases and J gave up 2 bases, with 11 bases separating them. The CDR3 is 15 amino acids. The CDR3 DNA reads TGTGCCAGCAGCCAAGAACCCCTCGGGCCCTACGAGCAGTACGTC. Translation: CASSQEPLGPYEQYV.

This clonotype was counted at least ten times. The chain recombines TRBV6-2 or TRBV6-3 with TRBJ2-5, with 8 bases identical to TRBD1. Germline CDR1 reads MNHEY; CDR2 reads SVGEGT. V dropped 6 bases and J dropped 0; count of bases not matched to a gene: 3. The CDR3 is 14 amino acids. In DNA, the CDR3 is TGTGCCAGCAGGAGACAGGGGTACCAAGAGACCCAGTACTTC. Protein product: CASRRQGYQETQYF.

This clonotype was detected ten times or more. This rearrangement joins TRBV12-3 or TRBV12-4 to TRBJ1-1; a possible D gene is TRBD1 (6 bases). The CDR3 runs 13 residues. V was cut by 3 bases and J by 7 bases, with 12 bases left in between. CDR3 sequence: CASSFLQGGEAFF. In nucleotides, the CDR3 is TGTGCCAGCAGTTTTTTACAGGGCGGTGAAGCTTTCTTT.

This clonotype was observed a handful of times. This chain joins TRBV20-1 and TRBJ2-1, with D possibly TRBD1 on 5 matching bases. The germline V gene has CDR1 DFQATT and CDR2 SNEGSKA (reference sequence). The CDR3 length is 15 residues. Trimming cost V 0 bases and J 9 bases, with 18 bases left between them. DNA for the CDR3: TGCAGTGCTAGAGATCCCTACCCGTCTAGGGGTGAGCAGTTCTTC. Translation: CSARDPYPSRGEQFF.

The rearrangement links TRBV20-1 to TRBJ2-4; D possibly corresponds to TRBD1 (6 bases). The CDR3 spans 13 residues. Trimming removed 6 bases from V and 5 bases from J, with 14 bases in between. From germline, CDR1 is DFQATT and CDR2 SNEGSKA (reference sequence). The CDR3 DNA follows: TGCAGTGCGGACCGGACAGAGGAAAACATTCAGTACTTC. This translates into CSADRTEENIQYF.

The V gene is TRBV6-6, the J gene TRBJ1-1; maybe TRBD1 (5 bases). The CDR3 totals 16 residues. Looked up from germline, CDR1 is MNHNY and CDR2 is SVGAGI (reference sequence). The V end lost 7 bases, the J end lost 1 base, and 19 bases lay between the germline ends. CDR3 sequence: CASKIGTRGWNTEAFF. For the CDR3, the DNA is TGTGCCAGCAAAATAGGGACCCGAGGATGGAACACTGAAGCTTTCTTT.

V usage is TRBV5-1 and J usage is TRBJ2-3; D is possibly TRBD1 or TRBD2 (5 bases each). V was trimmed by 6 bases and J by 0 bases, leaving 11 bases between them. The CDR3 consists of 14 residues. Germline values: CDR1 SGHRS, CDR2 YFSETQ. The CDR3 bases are TGCGCCAGCACCGATGGGGGAAGCACAGATACGCAGTATTTT. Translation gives CASTDGGSTDTQYF. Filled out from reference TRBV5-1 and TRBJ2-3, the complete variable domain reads KAGVTQTPRYLIKTRGQQVTLSCSPISGHRSVSWYQQTPGQGLQFLFEYFSETQRNKGNFPGRFSGRQFSNSRSEMNVSTLELGDSALYLCASTDGGSTDTQYFGPGTRLTVL.

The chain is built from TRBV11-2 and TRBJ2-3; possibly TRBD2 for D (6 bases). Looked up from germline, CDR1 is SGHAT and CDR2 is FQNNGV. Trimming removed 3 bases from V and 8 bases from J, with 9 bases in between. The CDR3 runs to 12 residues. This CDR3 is CASSFRESTQYF. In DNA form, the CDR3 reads TGTGCCAGCAGCTTCCGGGAGTCTACGCAGTATTTT.

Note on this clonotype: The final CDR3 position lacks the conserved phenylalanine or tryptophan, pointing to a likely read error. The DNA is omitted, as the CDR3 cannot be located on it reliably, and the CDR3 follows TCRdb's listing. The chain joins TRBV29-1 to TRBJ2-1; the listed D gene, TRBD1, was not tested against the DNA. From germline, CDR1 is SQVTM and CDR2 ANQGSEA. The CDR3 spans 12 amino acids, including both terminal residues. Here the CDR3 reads CSVAEGALLSMT.

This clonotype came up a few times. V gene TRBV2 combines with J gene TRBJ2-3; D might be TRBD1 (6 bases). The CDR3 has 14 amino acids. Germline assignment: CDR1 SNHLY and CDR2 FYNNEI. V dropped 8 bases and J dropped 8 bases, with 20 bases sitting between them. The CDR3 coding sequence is TGTGCCAGCGACAGGAGAAATCCGCTCGGTACGCAGTATTTT. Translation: CASDRRNPLGTQYF.

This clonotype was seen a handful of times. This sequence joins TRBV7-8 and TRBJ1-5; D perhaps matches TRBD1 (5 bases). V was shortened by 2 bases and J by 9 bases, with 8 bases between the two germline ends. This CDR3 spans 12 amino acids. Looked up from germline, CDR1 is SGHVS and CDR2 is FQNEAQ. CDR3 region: CASSLLGTPQHF. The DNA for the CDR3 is TGTGCCAGCAGCTTATTAGGGACGCCCCAGCATTTT.

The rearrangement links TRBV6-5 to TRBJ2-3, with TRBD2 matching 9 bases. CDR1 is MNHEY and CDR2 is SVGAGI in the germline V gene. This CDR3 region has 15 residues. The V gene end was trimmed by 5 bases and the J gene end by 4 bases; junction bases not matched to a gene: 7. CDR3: CASSRSGGRPDTQYF. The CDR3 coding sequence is TGTGCCAGCAGTCGTAGCGGGGGAAGGCCAGATACGCAGTATTTT.

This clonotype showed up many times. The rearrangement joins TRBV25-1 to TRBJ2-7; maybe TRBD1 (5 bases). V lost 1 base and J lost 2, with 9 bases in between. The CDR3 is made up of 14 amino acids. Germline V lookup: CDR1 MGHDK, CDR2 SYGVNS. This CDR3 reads CASSEWGRTYEQYF. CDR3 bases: TGTGCCAGCAGTGAATGGGGCAGGACCTACGAGCAGTACTTC.

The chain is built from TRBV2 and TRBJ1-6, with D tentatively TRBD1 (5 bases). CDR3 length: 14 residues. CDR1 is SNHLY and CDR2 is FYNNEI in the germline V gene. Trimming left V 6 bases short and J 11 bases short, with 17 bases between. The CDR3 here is CASRLQVFEAPLHF. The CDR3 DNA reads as TGTGCCAGCAGGTTACAGGTTTTTGAGGCACCCCTCCACTTT.

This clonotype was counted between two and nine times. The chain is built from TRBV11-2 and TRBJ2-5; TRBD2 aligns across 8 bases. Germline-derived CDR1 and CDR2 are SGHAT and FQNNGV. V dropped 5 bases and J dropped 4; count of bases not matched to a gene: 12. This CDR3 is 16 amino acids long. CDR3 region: CASSPPFAGGAETQYF. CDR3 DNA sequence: TGTGCCAGCAGCCCTCCTTTTGCGGGGGGAGCAGAGACCCAGTACTTC. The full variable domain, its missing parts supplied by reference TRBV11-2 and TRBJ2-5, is EAGVAQSPRYKIIEKRQSVAFWCNPISGHATLYWYQQILGQGPKLLIQFQNNGVVDDSQLPKDRFSAERLKGVDSTLKIQPAKLEDSAVYLCASSPPFAGGAETQYFGPGTRLLVL.

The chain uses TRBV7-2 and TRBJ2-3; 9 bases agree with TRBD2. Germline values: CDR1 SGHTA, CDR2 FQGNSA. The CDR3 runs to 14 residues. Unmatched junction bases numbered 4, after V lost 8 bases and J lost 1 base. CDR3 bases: TGTGCCAGCCTGGCTAGCGGGGGCACAGATACGCAGTATTTT. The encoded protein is CASLASGGTDTQYF.

CDR3 sequence reads: CASSLTGTGTFGYTF. CDR3 coding DNA: TGTGCCAGCAGCCTCACCGGGACAGGAACATTTGGCTACACCTTC. J is TRBJ1-2 and V is TRBV7-2; 8 nucleotides agree with TRBD1. The germline V gene encodes CDR1 SGHTA and CDR2 FQGNSA. The CDR3 has 15 residues. V lost 5 bases to trimming and J lost 7 bases; unmatched junction nucleotides: 12.

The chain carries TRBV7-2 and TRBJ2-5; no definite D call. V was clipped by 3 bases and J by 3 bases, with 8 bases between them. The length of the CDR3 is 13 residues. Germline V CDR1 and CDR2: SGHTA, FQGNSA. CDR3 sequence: CASSFNMEETQYF. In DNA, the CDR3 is TGTGCCAGCAGCTTCAATATGGAAGAGACCCAGTACTTC.